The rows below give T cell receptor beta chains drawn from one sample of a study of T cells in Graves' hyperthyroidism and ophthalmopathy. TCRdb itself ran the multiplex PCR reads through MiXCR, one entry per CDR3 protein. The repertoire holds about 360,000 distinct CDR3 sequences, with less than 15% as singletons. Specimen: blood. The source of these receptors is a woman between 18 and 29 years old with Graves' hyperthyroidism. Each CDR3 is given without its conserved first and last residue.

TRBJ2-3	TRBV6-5	ASSYLAGTDTQY
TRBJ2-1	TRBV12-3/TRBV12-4	ASKILQGASNEQF
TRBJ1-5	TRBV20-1	SAPTGGNQPQH
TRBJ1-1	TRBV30	AWSVGGATEAF
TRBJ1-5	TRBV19	ASSIAAGRSSNQPQH
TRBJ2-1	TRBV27	ASSFLGLAGGNEQF
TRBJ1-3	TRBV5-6	ASSLVTSRNTIY
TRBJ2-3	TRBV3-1	ASSQWTDTQY
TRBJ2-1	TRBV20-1	SARVPPGYGSYNEQF
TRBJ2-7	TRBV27	ASSPLSGGTGYEQY
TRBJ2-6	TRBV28	ASSLGGFLSWANVLT
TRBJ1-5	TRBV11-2	ASSLGDTGLQPQH
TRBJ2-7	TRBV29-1	SVQASSNEQY
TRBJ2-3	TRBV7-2	ASSSGRTDTQY
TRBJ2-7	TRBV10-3	AISRDRGFNEQY
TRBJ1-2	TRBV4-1	ASSQSGGTPYGYT
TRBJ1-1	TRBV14	ASSQRRTGTEAF
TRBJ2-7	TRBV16	ASSPLGTGVLSYEQY